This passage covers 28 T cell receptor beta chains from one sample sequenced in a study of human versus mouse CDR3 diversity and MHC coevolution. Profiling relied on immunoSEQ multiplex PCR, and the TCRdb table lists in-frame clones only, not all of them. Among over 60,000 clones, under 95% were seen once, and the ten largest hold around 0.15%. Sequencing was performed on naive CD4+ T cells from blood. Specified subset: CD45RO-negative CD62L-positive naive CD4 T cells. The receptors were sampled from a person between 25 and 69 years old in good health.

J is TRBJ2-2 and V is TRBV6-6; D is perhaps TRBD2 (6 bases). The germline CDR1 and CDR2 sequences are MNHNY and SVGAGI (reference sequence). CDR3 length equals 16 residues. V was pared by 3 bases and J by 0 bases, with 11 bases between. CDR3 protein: CASSYRTISNTGELFF. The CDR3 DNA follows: TGTGCCAGCAGTTATCGGACTATATCGAACACCGGGGAGCTGTTTTTT.

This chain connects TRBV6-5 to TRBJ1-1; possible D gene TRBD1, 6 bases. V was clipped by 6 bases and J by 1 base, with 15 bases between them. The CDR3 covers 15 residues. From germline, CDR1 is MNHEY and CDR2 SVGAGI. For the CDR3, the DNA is TGTGCCAGCAGACCCTCAGGGGTTCCGAACACTGAAGCTTTCTTT. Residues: CASRPSGVPNTEAFF.

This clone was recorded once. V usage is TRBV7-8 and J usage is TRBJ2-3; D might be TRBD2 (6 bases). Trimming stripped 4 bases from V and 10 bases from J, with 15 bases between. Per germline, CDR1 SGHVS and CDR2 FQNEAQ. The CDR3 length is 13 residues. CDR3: CASSSYAGTAQYF. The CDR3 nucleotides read TGTGCCAGCAGCTCATACGCCGGGACTGCGCAGTATTTT.

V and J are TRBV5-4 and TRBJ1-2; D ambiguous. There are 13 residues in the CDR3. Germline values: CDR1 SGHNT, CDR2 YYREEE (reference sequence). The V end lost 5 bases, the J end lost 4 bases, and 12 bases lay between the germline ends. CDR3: CASRSRGSYGYTF. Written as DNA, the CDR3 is TGTGCCAGCAGAAGCCGAGGGAGCTATGGCTACACCTTC.

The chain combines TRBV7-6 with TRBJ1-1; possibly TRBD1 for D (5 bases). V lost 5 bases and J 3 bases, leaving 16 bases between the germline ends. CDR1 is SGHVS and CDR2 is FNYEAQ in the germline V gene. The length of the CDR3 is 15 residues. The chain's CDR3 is CASSPMGGDDTEAFF. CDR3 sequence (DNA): TGTGCCAGCAGCCCTATGGGGGGGGATGACACTGAAGCTTTCTTT.

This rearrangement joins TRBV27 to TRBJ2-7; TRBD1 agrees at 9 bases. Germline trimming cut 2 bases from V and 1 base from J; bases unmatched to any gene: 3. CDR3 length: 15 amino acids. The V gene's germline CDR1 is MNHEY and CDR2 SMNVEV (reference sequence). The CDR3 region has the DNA TGTGCCAGCAGTTTAAGGGACAGGGTTTCCTACGAGCAGTACTTC. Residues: CASSLRDRVSYEQYF.

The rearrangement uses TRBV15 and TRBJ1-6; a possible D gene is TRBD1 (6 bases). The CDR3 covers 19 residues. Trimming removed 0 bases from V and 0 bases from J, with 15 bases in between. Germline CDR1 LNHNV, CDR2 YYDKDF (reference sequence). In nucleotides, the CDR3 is TGTGCCACCAGCAGAGATAAAGGGACACCGAGCTCCTATAATTCACCCCTCCACTTT. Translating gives CATSRDKGTPSSYNSPLHF.

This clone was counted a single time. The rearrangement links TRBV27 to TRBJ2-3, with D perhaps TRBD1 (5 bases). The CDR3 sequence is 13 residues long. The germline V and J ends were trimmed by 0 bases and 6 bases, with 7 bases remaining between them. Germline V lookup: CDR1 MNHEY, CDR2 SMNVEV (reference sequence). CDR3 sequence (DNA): TGTGCCAGCAGTTTATCAAGGGGCGATACGCAGTATTTT. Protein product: CASSLSRGDTQYF.

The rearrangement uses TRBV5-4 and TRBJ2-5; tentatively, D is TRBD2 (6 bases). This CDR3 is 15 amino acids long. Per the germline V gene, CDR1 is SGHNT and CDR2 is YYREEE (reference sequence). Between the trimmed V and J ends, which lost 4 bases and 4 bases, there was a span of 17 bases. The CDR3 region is CASSRTGTWAETQYF. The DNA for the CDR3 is TGTGCCAGCAGCCGCACCGGGACTTGGGCAGAGACCCAGTACTTC.

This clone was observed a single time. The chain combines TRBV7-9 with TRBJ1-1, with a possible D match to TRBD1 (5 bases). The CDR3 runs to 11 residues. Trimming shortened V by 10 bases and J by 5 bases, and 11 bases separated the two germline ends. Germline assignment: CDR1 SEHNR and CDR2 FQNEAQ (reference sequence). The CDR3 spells CATPGKTEAFF. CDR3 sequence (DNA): TGTGCCACCCCAGGGAAGACTGAAGCTTTCTTT.

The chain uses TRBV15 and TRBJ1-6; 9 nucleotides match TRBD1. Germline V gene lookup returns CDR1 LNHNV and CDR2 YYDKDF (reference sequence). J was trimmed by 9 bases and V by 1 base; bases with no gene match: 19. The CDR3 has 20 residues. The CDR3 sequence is CATSRGPSGTGPTLISPLHF. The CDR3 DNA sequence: TGTGCCACCAGCAGAGGCCCCTCCGGGACAGGGCCGACCCTTATTTCACCCCTCCACTTT.

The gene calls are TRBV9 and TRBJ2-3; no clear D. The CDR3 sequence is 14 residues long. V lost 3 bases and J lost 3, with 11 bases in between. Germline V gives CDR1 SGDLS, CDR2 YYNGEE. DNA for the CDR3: TGTGCCAGCAGCGCCCTCTCCTCGACAGATACGCAGTATTTT. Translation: CASSALSSTDTQYF. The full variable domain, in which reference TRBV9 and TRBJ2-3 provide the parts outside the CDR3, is DSGVTQTPKHLITATGQRVTLRCSPRSGDLSVYWYQQSLDQGLQFLIQYYNGEERAKGNILERFSAQQFPDLHSELNLSSLELGDSALYFCASSALSSTDTQYFGPGTRLTVL.

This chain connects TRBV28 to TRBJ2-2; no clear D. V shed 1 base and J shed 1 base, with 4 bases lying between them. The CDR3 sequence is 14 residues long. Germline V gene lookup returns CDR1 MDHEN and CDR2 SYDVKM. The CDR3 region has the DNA TGTGCCAGCAGTTTATCCCAGAACACCGGGGAGCTGTTTTTT. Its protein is CASSLSQNTGELFF.

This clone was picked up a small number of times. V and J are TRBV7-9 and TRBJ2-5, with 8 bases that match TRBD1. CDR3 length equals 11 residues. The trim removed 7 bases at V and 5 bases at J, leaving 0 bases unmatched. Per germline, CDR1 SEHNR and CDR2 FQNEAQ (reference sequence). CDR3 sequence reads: CASTGGETQYF. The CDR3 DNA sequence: TGTGCCAGCACAGGGGGCGAGACCCAGTACTTC.

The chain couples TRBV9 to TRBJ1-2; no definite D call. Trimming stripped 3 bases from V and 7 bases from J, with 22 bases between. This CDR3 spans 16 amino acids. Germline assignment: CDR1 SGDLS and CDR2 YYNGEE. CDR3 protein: CASSAATVTLVGGYTF. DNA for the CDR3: TGTGCCAGCAGCGCCGCCACGGTGACACTCGTGGGTGGCTACACCTTC.

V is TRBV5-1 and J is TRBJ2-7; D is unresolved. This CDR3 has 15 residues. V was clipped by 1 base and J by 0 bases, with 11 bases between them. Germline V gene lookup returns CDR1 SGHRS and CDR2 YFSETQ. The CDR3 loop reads CASSLSGADSYEQYF. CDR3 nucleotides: TGCGCCAGCAGCTTGAGTGGCGCGGACTCCTACGAGCAGTACTTC.

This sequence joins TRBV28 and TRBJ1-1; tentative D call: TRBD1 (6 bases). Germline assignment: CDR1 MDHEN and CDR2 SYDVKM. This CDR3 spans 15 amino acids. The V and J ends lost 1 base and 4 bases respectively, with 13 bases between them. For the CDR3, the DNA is TGTGCCAGCAGTTTATCAGGGGCCGGCGGCACTGAAGCTTTCTTT. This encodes CASSLSGAGGTEAFF.

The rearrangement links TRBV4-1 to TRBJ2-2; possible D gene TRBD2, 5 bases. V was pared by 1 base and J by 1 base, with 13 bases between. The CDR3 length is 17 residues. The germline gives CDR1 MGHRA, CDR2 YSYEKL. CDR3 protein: CASSQVAGGWNTGELFF. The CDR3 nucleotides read TGCGCCAGCAGCCAAGTTGCGGGCGGGTGGAACACCGGGGAGCTGTTTTTT.

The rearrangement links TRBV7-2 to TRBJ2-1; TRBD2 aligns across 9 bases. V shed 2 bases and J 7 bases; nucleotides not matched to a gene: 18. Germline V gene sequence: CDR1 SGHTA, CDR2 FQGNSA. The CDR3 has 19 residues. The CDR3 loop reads CASSLPAIRAGGPGNEQFF. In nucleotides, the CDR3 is TGTGCCAGCAGCTTACCCGCAATTAGAGCGGGGGGACCTGGAAATGAGCAGTTCTTC. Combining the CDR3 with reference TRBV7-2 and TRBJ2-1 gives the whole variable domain GAGVSQSPSNKVTEKGKDVELRCDPISGHTALYWYRQSLGQGLEFLIYFQGNSAPDKSGLPSDRFSAERTGGSVSTLTIQRTQQEDSAVYLCASSLPAIRAGGPGNEQFFGPGTRLTVL.

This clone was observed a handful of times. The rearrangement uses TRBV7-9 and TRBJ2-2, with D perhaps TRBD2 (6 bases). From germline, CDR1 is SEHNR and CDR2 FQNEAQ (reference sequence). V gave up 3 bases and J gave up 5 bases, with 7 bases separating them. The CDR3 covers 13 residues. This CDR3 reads CASSLRDTGELFF. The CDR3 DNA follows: TGTGCCAGCAGCTTGCGGGATACCGGGGAGCTGTTTTTT.

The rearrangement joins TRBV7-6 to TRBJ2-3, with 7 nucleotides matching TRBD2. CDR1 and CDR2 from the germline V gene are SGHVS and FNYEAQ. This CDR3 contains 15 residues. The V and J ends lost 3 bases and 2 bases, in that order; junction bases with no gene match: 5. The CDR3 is CASSLPGLFTDTQYF. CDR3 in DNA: TGTGCCAGCAGCTTGCCGGGACTATTCACAGATACGCAGTATTTT.

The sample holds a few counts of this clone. CDR3 protein: CASMPGQGWYEQYF. CDR3 coding DNA: TGTGCCAGTATGCCAGGCCAGGGGTGGTACGAGCAGTACTTC. The genes are TRBV19 and TRBJ2-7, with D possibly TRBD1 on 6 matching bases. The ends were cut back, 7 bases at V and 4 bases at J, with 17 bases in the middle. The CDR3 sequence is 14 residues long. Germline loops: CDR1 LNHDA, CDR2 SQIVND (reference sequence).

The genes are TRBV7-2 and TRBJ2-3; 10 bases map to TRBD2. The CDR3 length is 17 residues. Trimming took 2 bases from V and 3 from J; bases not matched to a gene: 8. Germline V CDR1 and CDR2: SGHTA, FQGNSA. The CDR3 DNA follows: TGTGCCAGCAGCTTATACGCTAGCGGGAGCGGAACAGATACGCAGTATTTT. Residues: CASSLYASGSGTDTQYF.

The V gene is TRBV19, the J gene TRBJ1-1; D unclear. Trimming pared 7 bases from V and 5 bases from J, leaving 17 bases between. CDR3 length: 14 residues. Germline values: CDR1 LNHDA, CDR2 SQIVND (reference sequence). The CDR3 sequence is CASTPREGGTEAFF. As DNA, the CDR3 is TGTGCCAGTACCCCCCGAGAGGGAGGGACTGAAGCTTTCTTT.

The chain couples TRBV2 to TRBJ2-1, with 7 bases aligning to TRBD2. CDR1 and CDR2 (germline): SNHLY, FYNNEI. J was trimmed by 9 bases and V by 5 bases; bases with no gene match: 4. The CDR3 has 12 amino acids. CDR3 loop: CASSRPGGEQFF. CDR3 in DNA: TGTGCCAGCAGTAGACCGGGGGGTGAGCAGTTCTTC.

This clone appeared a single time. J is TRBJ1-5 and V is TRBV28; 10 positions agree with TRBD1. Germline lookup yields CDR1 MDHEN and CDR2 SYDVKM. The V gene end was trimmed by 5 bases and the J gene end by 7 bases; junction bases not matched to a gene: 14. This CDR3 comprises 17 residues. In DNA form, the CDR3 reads TGTGCCAGCAGTAGACAGAAGGGACAGGGGTTTGACCAGCCCCAGCATTTT. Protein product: CASSRQKGQGFDQPQHF.

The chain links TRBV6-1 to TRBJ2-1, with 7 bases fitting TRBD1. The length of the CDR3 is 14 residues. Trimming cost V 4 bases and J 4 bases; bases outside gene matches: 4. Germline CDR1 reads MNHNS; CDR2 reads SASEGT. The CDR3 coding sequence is TGTGCCAGCAGTGCGGGACAGCCATACAATGAGCAGTTCTTC. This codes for CASSAGQPYNEQFF.

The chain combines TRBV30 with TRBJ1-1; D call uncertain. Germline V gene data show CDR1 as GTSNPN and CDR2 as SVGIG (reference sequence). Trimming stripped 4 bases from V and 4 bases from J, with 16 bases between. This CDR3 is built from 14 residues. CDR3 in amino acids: CAWIWRPPSTEAFF. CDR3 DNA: TGTGCCTGGATATGGCGGCCCCCGAGCACTGAAGCTTTCTTT. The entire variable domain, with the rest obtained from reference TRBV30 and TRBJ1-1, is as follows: SQTIHQWPATLVQPVGSPLSLECTVEGTSNPNLYWYRQAAGRGLQLLFYSVGIGQISSEVPQNLSASRPQDRQFILSSKKLLLSDSGFYLCAWIWRPPSTEAFFGQGTRLTVV.